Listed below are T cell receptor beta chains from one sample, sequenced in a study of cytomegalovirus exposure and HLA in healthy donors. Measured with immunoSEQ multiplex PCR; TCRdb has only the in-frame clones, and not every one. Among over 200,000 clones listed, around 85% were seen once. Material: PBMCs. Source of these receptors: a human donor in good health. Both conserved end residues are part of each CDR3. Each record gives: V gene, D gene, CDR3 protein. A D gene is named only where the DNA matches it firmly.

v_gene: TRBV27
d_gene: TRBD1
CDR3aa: CASSRTGNGYTF

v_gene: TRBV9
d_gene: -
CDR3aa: CASSVEPGGNTIYF

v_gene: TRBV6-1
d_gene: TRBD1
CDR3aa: CASSPRLRGETEAFF

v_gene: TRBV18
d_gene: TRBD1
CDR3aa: CASSHVDRGSYEQYF

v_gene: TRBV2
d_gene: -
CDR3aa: CASSEDTLYSYEQYF

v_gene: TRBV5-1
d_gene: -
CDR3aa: CASRLWGDYTDTQYF

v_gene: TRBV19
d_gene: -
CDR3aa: CASASGFTTNEKLFF

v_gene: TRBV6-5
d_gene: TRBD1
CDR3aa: CASSFTTGVQETQYF

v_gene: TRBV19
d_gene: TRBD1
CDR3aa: CASIRPQGTEAFF

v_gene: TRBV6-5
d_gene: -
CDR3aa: CASTRTGISTDTQYF

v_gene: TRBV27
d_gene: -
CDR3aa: CASSPQGLTQETQYF

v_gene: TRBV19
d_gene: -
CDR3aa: CASSSGPEGAPSTDTQYF

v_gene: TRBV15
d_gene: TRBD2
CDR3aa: CATSTRTSGNNEQFF

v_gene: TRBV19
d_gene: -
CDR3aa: CASSENNARAYEQYF

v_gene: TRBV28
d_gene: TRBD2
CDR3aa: CASSRTGGPYEQYF

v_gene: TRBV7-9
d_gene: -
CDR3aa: CSSSLLSNEQFF

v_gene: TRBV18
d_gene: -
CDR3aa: CASSPDGSYEQFF

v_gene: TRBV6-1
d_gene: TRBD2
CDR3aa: CASSTSGRETQYF

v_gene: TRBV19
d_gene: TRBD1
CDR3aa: CASSIEAGGLNQPQHF

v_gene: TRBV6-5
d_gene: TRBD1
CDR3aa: CASSKGQGYYGYTF

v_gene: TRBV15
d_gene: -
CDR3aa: CAIGGQEQYF

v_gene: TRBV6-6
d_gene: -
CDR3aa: CAVGGFNEQYF

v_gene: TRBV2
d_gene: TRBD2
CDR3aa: CASRDRLAGVVSPGELFF

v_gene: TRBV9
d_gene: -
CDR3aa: CASSVAPGRWDGYTF

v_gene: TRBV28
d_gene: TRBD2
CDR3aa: CASSKGTSGGTDTQYF

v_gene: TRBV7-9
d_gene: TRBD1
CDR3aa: CASSSGQNYGYTF

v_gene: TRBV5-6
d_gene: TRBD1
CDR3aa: CASSSPGQGVDTDTQYF

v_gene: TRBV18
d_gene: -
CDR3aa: CASSPPGTPYEQYF

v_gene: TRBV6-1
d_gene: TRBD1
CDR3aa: CASSVKSDRGRLAEAFF

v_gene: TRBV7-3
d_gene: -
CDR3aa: CASSLSGGRLGNEQFF

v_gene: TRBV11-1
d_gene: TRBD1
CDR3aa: CASSFLDRSSTDTQYF

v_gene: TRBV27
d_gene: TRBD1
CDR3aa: CASSLSSGGRSEAFF

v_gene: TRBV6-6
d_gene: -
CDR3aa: CASSPVRTYSNQPQHF

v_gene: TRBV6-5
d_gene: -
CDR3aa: CASRGDFGGGYTF

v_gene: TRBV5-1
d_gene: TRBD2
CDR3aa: CASTGGGPNYEQYF

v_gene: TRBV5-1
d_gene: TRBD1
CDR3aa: CASSPGQSYNEQFF

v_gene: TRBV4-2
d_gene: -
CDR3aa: CASSQDNGGDGYTF

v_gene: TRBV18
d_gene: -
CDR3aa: CASSPTGRRDTQYF

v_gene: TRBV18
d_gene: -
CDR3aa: CASSPASSYNEQFF

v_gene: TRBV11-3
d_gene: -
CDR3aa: CASLGRAANYGYTF

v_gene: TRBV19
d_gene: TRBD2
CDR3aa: CASSSTSGATGELFF

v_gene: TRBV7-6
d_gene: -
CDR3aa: CASSLPSGLGFGEQFF

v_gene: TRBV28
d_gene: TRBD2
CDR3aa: CASSLLAGSKETQYF

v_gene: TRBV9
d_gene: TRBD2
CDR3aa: CASSVGGLAEYTQYF

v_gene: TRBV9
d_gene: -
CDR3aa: CASSVGAEQYF

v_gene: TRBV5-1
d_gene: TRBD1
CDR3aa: CASRPTGELDEQYF

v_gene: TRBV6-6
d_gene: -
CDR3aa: CASSPHGGPDYGYTF

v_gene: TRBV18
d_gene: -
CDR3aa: CASSPPGLISGNTIYF

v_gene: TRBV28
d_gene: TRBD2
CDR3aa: CASSLGAGSGYEQYF

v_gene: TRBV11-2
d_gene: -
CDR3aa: CASSGMGQANEKLFF

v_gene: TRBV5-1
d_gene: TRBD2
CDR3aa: CASSSGMQGGFQETQYF

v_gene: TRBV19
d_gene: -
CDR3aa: CASMGVLNTEAFF

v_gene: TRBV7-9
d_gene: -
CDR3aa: CASSLVGGHSLSYEQYF

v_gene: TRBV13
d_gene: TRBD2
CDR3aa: CASSFRLAGGDVNEQFF